This TCR beta chain is drawn from a study of blood T cell repertoires in COVID-19. Trimming at V came to 0 bases and at J to 2 bases, leaving 4 bases not matched to a gene. Germline V CDR1 and CDR2: GTSNPN, SVGIG (reference sequence). The CDR3 is 15 residues long. Profiling relied on immunoSEQ multiplex PCR, and the TCRdb table lists in-frame clones only, not all of them. The sample has about 23,000 clones, around 86% seen once; the top ten hold more than 10%. The clonotype originates from a woman older than 75 with active or convalescent COVID-19. V gene TRBV30 combines with J gene TRBJ2-7; 10 bases line up with TRBD2. The sequencing input was peripheral blood. CDR3 nucleotide sequence: TGTGCCTGGAGTGTCGGTAGCGGGGGGCCCTACGAGCAGTACTTC. This translates into CAWSVGSGGPYEQYF.